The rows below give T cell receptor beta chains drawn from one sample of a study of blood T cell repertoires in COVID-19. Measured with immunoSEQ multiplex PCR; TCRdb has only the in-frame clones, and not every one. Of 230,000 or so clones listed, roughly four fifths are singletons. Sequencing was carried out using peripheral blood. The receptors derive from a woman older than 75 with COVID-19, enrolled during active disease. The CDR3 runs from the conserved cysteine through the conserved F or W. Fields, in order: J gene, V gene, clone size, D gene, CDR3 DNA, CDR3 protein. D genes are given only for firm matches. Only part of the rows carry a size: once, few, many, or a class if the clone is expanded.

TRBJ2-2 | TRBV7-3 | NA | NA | TGTGCCAGCAGCTTAACGCGAAACACCGGGGAGCTGTTTTTT | CASSLTRNTGELFF
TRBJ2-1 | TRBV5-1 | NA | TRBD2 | TGCGCCAGCAGCTTGGGTAGCGGGGACTCCTACAATGAGCAGTTCTTC | CASSLGSGDSYNEQFF
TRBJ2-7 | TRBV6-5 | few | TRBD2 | TGTGCCAGCCTTCTAGCGGGAGGACTAGACGAGCAGTACTTC | CASLLAGGLDEQYF
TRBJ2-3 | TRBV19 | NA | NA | TGTGCCAGTAGCCAGGGCACAGATACGCAGTATTTT | CASSQGTDTQYF
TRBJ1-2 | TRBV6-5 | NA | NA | TGTGCCAGCAGCTTACAGGGCCAATATGGCTACACCTTC | CASSLQGQYGYTF
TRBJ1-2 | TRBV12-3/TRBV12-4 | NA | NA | TGTGCCAGCAGTTTATGGGGAGGGAGCTACACCTTC | CASSLWGGSYTF
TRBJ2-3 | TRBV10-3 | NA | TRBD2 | TGTGCCATCAGTGAGGCGGGACTAGCAGCAGATACGCAGTATTTT | CAISEAGLAADTQYF
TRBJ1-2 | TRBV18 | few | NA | TGTGCCAGCTCACCTTTCGGGGACACTCCTCGTGGCTACACCTTC | CASSPFGDTPRGYTF
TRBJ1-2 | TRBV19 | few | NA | TGTGCCAGTAACACAGGGACCTTCTATGGCTACACCTTC | CASNTGTFYGYTF
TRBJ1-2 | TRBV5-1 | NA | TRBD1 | TGCGCCAGCAGCGTCCGGGACAGGGACTATGGCTACACCTTC | CASSVRDRDYGYTF
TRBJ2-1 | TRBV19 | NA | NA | TGTGCCAGTAGTATAACCCGTCTGGGACAACTACGTTCCAATGAGCAGTTCTTC | CASSITRLGQLRSNEQFF
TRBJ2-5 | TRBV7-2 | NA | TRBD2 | TGTGCCAGCAGCTTACCCAGGACTAGTGGGGCCCAGTACTTC | CASSLPRTSGAQYF
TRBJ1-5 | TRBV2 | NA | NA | TGTGCCAGCTCCAGAGTCCAGGTAGTTCAGCCCCAGCATTTT | CASSRVQVVQPQHF
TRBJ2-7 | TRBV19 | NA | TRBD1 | TGTGCCAGTAGACGGACAGGAGACTCCTACGAGCAGTACTTC | CASRRTGDSYEQYF
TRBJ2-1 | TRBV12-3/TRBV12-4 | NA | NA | TGTGCCAGCAGACTAGCAGGGTACAATGAGCAGTTCTTC | CASRLAGYNEQFF
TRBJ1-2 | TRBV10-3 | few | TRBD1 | TGTGCCACCCGGACAGGTTTGAGCTATGGCTACACCTTC | CATRTGLSYGYTF
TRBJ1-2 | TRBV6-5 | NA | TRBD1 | TGTGCCAGCAGTCGGACAGGGGGTTACTATGGCTACACCTTC | CASSRTGGYYGYTF
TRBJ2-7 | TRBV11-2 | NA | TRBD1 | TGTGCCAGCAGCCCGGACAGGCTCTACGAGCAGTACTTC | CASSPDRLYEQYF
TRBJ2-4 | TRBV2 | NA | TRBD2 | TGTGCCAGCACGACCCCAGCCGGGGGGAAAAACATTCAGTACTTC | CASTTPAGGKNIQYF
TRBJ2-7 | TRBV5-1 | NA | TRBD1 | TGCGCCAGCAGCCCCCTTGGACAGGGGTCGGGTGAGCAGTACTTC | CASSPLGQGSGEQYF
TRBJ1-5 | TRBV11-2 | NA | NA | TGTGCCAGCAGCTTTAGGGGCGGCCAGCCCCAGCATTTT | CASSFRGGQPQHF
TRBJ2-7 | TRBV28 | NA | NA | TGTGCCACCCTAAGCCGGGACATCCGCCTTCAGTACTTC | CATLSRDIRLQYF